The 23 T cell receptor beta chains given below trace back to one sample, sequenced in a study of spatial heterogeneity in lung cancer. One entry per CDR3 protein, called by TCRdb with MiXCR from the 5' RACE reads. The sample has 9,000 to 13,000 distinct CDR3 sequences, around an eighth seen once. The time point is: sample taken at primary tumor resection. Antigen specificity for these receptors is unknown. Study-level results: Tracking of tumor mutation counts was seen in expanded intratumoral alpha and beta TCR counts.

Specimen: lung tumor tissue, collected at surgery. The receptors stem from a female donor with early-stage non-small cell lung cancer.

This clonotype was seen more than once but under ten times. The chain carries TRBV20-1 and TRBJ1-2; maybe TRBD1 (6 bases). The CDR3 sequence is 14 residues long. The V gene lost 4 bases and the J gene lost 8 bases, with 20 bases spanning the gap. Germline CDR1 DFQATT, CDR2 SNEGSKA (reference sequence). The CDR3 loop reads CSANPPGQAGGYTF. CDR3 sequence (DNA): TGCAGTGCTAACCCTCCGGGACAAGCAGGAGGCTACACCTTC.

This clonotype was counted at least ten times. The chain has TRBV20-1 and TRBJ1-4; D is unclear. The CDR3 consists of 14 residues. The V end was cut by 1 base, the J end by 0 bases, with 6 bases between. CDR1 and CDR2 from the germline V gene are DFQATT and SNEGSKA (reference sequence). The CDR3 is CSARADATNEKLFF. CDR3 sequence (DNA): TGCAGTGCTAGAGCAGATGCAACTAATGAAAAACTGTTTTTT.

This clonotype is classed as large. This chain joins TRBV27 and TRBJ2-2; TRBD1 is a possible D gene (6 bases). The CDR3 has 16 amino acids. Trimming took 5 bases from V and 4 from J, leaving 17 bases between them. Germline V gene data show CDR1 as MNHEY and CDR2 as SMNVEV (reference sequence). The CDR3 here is CASSHVRGLGTGELFF. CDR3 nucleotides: TGTGCCAGCAGTCACGTCAGGGGTTTGGGCACCGGGGAGCTGTTTTTT.

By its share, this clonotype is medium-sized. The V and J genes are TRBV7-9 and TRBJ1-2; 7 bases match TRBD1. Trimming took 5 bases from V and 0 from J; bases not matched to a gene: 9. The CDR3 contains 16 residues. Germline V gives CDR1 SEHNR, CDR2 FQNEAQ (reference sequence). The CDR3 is CASSMGTVRPNYGYTF. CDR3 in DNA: TGTGCCAGCAGCATGGGGACAGTTCGCCCTAACTATGGCTACACCTTC.

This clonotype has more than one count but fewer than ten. The CDR3 spells CASSQDLTFLGQGGEKLFF. The CDR3 DNA is TGCGCCAGCAGCCAAGATTTGACTTTTCTGGGGCAGGGGGGTGAAAAACTGTTTTTT. V gene TRBV4-3 combines with J gene TRBJ1-4; 7 bases fit TRBD1. Trimming cost V 0 bases and J 7 bases; bases outside gene matches: 17. The length of the CDR3 is 19 residues. Looked up from germline, CDR1 is LGHNA and CDR2 is YSLEER.

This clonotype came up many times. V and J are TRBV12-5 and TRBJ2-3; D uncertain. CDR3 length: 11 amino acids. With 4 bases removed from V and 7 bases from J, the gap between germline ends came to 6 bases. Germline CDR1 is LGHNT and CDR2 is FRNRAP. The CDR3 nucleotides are TGTGCTAGTGGTTCTCCCTATACGCAGTATTTT. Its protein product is CASGSPYTQYF.

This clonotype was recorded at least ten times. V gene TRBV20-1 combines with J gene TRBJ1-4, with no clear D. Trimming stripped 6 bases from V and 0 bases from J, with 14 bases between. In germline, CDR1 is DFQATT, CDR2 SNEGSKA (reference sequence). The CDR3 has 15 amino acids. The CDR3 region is CSANYLGATNEKLFF. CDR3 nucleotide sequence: TGCAGTGCCAACTACCTCGGTGCAACTAATGAAAAACTGTTTTTT.

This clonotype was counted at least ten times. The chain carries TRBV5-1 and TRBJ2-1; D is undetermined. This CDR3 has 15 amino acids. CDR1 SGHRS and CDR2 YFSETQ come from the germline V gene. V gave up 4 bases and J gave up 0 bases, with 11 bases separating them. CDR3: CASSPGPGSYNEQFF. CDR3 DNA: TGCGCCAGCAGCCCCGGCCCGGGCTCCTACAATGAGCAGTTCTTC.

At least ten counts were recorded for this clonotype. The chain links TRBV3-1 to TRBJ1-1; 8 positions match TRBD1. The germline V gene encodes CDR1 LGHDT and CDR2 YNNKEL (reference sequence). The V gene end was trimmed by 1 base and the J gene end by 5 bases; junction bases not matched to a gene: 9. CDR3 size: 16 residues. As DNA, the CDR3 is TGTGCCAGCAGCCAAGCCCTCACAGGGGGTGGTACTGAAGCTTTCTTT. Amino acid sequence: CASSQALTGGGTEAFF.

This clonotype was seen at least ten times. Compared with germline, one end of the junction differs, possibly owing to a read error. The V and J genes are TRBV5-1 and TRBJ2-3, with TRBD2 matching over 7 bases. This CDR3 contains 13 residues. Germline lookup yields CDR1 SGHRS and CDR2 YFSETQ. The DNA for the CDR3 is TGCGCCAGCAGCGGTACTAGCGCCATCCGCCCAGTGTTT. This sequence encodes CASSGTSAIRPVF.

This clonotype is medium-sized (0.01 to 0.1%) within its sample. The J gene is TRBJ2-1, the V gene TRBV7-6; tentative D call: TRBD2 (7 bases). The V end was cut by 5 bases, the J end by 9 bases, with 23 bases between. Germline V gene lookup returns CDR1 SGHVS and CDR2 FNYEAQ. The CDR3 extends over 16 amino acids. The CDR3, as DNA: TGTGCCAGCAGCCCCAGGGGAGGGCCAACGGAGGCTGAGCAGTTCTTC. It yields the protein CASSPRGGPTEAEQFF.

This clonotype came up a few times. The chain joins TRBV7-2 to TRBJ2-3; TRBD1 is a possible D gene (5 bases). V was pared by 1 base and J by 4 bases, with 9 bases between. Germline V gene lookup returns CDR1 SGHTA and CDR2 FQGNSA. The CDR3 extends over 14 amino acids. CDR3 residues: CASSLGRGSDTQYF. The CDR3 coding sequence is TGTGCCAGCAGCTTAGGTAGGGGTTCAGATACGCAGTATTTT.

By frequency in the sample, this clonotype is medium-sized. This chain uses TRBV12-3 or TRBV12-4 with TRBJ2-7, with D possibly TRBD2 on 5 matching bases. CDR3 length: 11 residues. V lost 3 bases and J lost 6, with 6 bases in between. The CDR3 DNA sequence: TGTGCCAGCAGTTTGGGGAGCGAGCAGTACTTC. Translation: CASSLGSEQYF.

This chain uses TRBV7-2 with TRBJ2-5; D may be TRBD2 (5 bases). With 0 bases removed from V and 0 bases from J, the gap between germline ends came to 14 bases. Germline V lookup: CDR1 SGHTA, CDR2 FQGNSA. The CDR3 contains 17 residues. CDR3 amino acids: CASSLAPERRNQETQYF. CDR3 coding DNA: TGTGCCAGCAGCTTAGCCCCGGAGCGGCGCAACCAAGAGACCCAGTACTTC. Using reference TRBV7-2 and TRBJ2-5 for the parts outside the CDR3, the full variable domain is GAGVSQSPSNKVTEKGKDVELRCDPISGHTALYWYRQSLGQGLEFLIYFQGNSAPDKSGLPSDRFSAERTGGSVSTLTIQRTQQEDSAVYLCASSLAPERRNQETQYFGPGTRLLVL.

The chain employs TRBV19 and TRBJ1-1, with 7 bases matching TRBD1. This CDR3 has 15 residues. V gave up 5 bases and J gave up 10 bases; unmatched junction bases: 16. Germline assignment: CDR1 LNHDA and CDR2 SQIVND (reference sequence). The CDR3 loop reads CASSQVVGQEGRAFF. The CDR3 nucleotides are TGTGCCAGTAGTCAAGTAGTCGGACAGGAAGGGAGAGCTTTCTTT.

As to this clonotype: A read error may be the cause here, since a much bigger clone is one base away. For the CDR3, the DNA is TGCAGCTCTTCCATAGGGACCTCCTACAATGAGCAGTTCTTC. This encodes CSSSIGTSYNEQFF. The rearrangement joins TRBV29-1 to TRBJ2-1; D tentatively fits TRBD1 or TRBD2 (5 bases each). V was shortened by 8 bases and J by 0 bases, with 14 bases between the two germline ends. The V gene's germline CDR1 is SQVTM and CDR2 ANQGSEA. The CDR3 is 14 residues long.

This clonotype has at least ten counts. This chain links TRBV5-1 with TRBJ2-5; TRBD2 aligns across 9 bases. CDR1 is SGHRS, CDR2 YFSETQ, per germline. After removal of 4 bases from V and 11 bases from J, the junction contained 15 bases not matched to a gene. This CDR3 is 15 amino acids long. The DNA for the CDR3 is TGCGCCAGCAGCCGCGAGCCTAGCGGGACCACTCCGCAGTACTTC. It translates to CASSREPSGTTPQYF.

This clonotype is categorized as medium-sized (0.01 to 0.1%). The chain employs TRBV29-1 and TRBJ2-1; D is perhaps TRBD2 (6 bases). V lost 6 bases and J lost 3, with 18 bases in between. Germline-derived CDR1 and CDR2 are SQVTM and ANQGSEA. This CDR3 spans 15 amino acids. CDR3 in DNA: TGCAGCGTGCTAGCGACAGTACTCAACTACAATGAGCAGTTCTTC. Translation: CSVLATVLNYNEQFF.

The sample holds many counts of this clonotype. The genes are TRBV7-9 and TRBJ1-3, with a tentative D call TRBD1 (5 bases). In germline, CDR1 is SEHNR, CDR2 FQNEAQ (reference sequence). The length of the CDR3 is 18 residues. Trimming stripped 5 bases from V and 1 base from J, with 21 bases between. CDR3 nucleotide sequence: TGTGCCAGCAGCCTAACTTTCTCTCACAGGTCGTCTGGAAACACCATATATTTT. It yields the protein CASSLTFSHRSSGNTIYF.

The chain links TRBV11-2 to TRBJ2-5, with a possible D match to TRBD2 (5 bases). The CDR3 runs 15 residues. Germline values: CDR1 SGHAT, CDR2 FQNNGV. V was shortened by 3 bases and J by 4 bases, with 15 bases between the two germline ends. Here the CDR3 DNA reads TGTGCCAGCAGCTTGGACGGGAAAGTCGTAGAGACCCAGTACTTC. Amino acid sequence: CASSLDGKVVETQYF.

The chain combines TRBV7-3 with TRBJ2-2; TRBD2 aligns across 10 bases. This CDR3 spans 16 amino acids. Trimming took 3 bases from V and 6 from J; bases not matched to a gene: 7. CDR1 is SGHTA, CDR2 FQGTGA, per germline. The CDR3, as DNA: TGTGCCAGCAGCTTCAGCGGGAGGGCCTCGTCCGGGGAGCTGTTTTTT. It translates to CASSFSGRASSGELFF.

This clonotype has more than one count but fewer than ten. CDR3 coding DNA: TGCGCCAGCATTGGACTAGCGGGAGTAGGGGAGACCCAGTACTTC. This translates into CASIGLAGVGETQYF. The chain employs TRBV5-1 and TRBJ2-5; TRBD2 aligns across 13 bases. This CDR3 has 15 residues. The trim removed 6 bases at V and 5 bases at J, leaving 7 bases unmatched. The germline gives CDR1 SGHRS, CDR2 YFSETQ.

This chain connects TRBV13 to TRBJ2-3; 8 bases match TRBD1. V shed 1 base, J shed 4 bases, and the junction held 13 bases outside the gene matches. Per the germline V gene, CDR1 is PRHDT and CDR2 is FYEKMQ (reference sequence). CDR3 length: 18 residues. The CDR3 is CASSLVPPGQGIPDTQYF. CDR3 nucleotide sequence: TGTGCCAGCAGCTTAGTACCCCCCGGACAGGGTATTCCAGATACGCAGTATTTT. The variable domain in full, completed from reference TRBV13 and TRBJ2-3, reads AAGVIQSPRHLIKEKRETATLKCYPIPRHDTVYWYQQGPGQDPQFLISFYEKMQSDKGSIPDRFSAQQFSDYHSELNMSSLELGDSALYFCASSLVPPGQGIPDTQYFGPGTRLTVL.